The present entry profiles one T cell receptor beta chain with its context. This record belongs to a study of identical twins. TCRdb reprocessed the 5' RACE reads with MiXCR, giving one entry per CDR3 protein. This sample yields about 690,000 distinct CDR3 sequences, of which 6.1% are seen a single time; around 2% belongs to the top ten. This CDR3 has 17 residues. The germline gives CDR1 KGHDR, CDR2 SFDVKD. With V trimmed by 3 bases and J by 3 bases, 5 bases remained unmatched. The sample comprised naive T cells sorted from blood. The clonotype originates from a man younger than 35 in good health. The V and J genes are TRBV24-1 and TRBJ2-5; 14 bases fit TRBD2. The CDR3 DNA reads TGTGCCACCAGTGATCCAGGACTAGCGGGAGGTGAAGAGACCCAGTACTTC. This gives the protein CATSDPGLAGGEETQYF.